Shown below are 16 T cell receptor beta chains from a single sample sequenced in a study of technical replicates of blood from a handful of donors. The assay was immunoSEQ multiplex PCR, and TCRdb's table has in-frame clones only and misses some. The sample has around 84,000 clones, 90% to 95% seen once. The specimen was T cells isolated from PBMCs. These receptor sequences come from a human donor in good health.

The chain is built from TRBV6-5 and TRBJ1-2; 8 nucleotides align to TRBD1. Unmatched junction bases numbered 3, after V lost 5 bases and J lost 4 bases. Germline values: CDR1 MNHEY, CDR2 SVGAGI. The CDR3 covers 13 residues. The CDR3 region has the DNA TGTGCCAGCAGTCGGACAGGGAGCTATGGCTACACCTTC. It yields the protein CASSRTGSYGYTF.

This rearrangement joins TRBV11-3 to TRBJ2-1, with 11 bases identical to TRBD2. The CDR3 sequence is 16 residues long. J was trimmed by 7 bases and V by 4 bases; bases with no gene match: 9. CDR1 is SGHNT and CDR2 is YENEEA in the germline V gene. The DNA for the CDR3 is TGTGCCAGCAGCTCCGTAGCGGGGGGGCCTAGGAATGAGCAGTTCTTC. Amino acid sequence: CASSSVAGGPRNEQFF.

The chain combines TRBV27 with TRBJ2-5; 9 bases line up with TRBD1. V lost 2 bases, J lost 5 bases, and 9 bases stayed unmatched. CDR1 and CDR2 (germline): MNHEY, SMNVEV (reference sequence). This CDR3 contains 16 residues. The CDR3: CASSLLTGTGLETQYF. CDR3 DNA: TGTGCCAGCAGTTTACTAACCGGGACAGGGTTGGAGACCCAGTACTTC.

This clone was recorded only once. The chain carries TRBV5-1 and TRBJ1-4, with unresolved D. CDR1 is SGHRS, CDR2 YFSETQ, per germline. Trimming removed 7 bases at V and 11 bases at J, with 15 bases between. CDR3 length equals 12 residues. The CDR3 is CASRDPARKLFF. The CDR3 coding sequence is TGCGCCAGCCGAGACCCTGCCAGGAAACTGTTTTTT.

V is TRBV5-6 and J is TRBJ2-1; 13 bases align to TRBD2. CDR1 is SGHDT, CDR2 YYEEEE, per germline. V shed 0 bases, J shed 9 bases, and the junction held 9 bases outside the gene matches. This CDR3 contains 17 residues. CDR3 coding DNA: TGTGCCAGCAGCTTGGTTGGGACTAGCGGGGCCTTAGGTGAGCAGTTCTTC. It translates to CASSLVGTSGALGEQFF. Together with reference TRBV5-6 and TRBJ2-1, the CDR3 gives the full variable domain: DAGVTQSPTHLIKTRGQQVTLRCSPKSGHDTVSWYQQALGQGPQFIFQYYEEEERQRGNFPDRFSGHQFPNYSSELNVNALLLGDSALYLCASSLVGTSGALGEQFFGPGTRLTVL.

V gene TRBV19 combines with J gene TRBJ1-1; D not resolved. V was cut by 1 base and J by 6 bases, with 9 bases left in between. The CDR3 has 13 residues. Germline V lookup: CDR1 LNHDA, CDR2 SQIVND (reference sequence). CDR3 loop: CASSIGKKPEAFF. CDR3 DNA: TGTGCCAGTAGTATAGGTAAGAAGCCTGAAGCTTTCTTT.

The chain has TRBV28 and TRBJ1-4, with D uncertain. The CDR3 covers 11 residues. V dropped 3 bases and J dropped 7 bases, with 3 bases sitting between them. The V gene's germline CDR1 is MDHEN and CDR2 SYDVKM. CDR3 nucleotide sequence: TGTGCCAGCAGTTTCCGTGAAAAACTGTTTTTT. Translated: CASSFREKLFF.

V gene TRBV15 combines with J gene TRBJ2-1, with a weak D call TRBD2 (7 bases). Between the trimmed V and J ends, which lost 1 base and 3 bases, there was a span of 19 bases. This CDR3 has 18 residues. Germline values: CDR1 LNHNV, CDR2 YYDKDF (reference sequence). CDR3 region: CATSRALGAGALYNEQFF. The CDR3 DNA sequence: TGTGCCACCAGCAGAGCCCTCGGGGCGGGGGCCCTCTACAATGAGCAGTTCTTC.

The chain joins TRBV7-2 to TRBJ2-1, with TRBD2 matching 7 bases. V lost 6 bases, J lost 3 bases, and 2 bases stayed unmatched. The CDR3 spans 13 residues. CDR1 SGHTA and CDR2 FQGNSA come from the germline V gene. CDR3 DNA sequence: TGTGCCAGCAGAAGGACTAGCTACAATGAGCAGTTCTTC. Protein sequence: CASRRTSYNEQFF.

V gene TRBV7-2 combines with J gene TRBJ2-7, with 8 bases fitting TRBD2. From germline, CDR1 is SGHTA and CDR2 FQGNSA. V was clipped by 5 bases and J by 1 base; unmatched bases: 10. The CDR3 loop spans 16 amino acids. The CDR3 sequence: CASSGDGTRGSYEQYF. CDR3 DNA: TGTGCCAGCAGCGGAGACGGGACTAGGGGGTCCTACGAGCAGTACTTC.

V is TRBV5-8 and J is TRBJ2-5; no clear D. Trimming left V 4 bases short and J 1 base short, with 11 bases between. CDR1 and CDR2 from the germline V gene are SGHTS and YDEGEE. CDR3 size: 14 residues. The chain's CDR3 is CASSPRVRQETQYF. The CDR3 DNA reads as TGTGCCAGCAGCCCCCGGGTACGCCAAGAGACCCAGTACTTC.

This chain links TRBV19 with TRBJ1-1, with D possibly being TRBD1 (5 bases). The ends were cut back, 0 bases at V and 6 bases at J, with 8 bases in the middle. CDR1 and CDR2 from the germline V gene are LNHDA and SQIVND (reference sequence). This CDR3 has 13 residues. The CDR3 DNA follows: TGTGCCAGTAGTATAGATGGGGCGGCTGAAGCTTTCTTT. It specifies CASSIDGAAEAFF.

The chain joins TRBV28 to TRBJ1-5; unclear D gene. The CDR3 is made up of 14 amino acids. V lost 6 bases and J 1 base, leaving 10 bases between the germline ends. Germline V lookup: CDR1 MDHEN, CDR2 SYDVKM. The CDR3 sequence: CASSSGASNQPQHF. In nucleotides, the CDR3 is TGTGCCAGCAGCTCGGGTGCGAGCAATCAGCCCCAGCATTTT.

The chain links TRBV28 to TRBJ2-6; D may be TRBD2 (5 bases). Germline CDR1 MDHEN, CDR2 SYDVKM. The CDR3 sequence is 15 residues long. With 3 bases removed from V and 2 bases from J, the gap between germline ends came to 8 bases. The CDR3 nucleotides are TGTGCCAGCAGTTTTCCCGGGACTGGGGCCAACGTCCTGACTTTC. This sequence encodes CASSFPGTGANVLTF.

The V and J genes are TRBV6-5 and TRBJ1-1, with D uncertain. The CDR3 length is 15 residues. Germline V CDR1 and CDR2: MNHEY, SVGAGI. The V end was cut by 0 bases, the J end by 6 bases, with 14 bases between. CDR3 DNA: TGTGCCAGCAGTTACTCGGTAATCGGAGGCGCTGAAGCTTTCTTT. It translates to CASSYSVIGGAEAFF.

V usage is TRBV7-9 and J usage is TRBJ2-2, with TRBD2 identical over 8 bases. V dropped 5 bases and J dropped 0; count of bases not matched to a gene: 8. CDR3 length: 17 residues. Germline CDR1 and CDR2: SEHNR and FQNEAQ (reference sequence). The CDR3 DNA sequence: TGTGCCAGCAGCCCCTACATAGCGGGATCGAACACCGGGGAGCTGTTTTTT. Protein: CASSPYIAGSNTGELFF.